Given below is one TCR beta chain in context. J gave up 2 bases and V 4 bases, and 2 bases lay outside the gene matches. The CDR3 extends over 15 amino acids. The germline gives CDR1 SGHDT, CDR2 YYEEEE. Donors consisted of healthy bone marrow donors. The data are from a study of cytomegalovirus exposure and HLA in healthy donors. PCR amplification relied on 60 Vbeta primers (plus 13 Jbeta primers). Libraries were prepared by immunoSEQ multiplex PCR; TCRdb keeps only in-frame clonotypes and omits some of them. Of around 55,000 clones in the sample, 55% to 85% were seen once. The J gene is TRBJ2-7, the V gene TRBV5-6, with TRBD2 matching 14 bases. The sample taken for sequencing was PBMCs. The sequence was collected from a middle-aged man in good health and CMV-seropositive. CDR3 in amino acids: CASSPGLAGAYEQYF. The DNA of the CDR3 is TGTGCCAGCAGCCCGGGACTAGCGGGGGCCTACGAGCAGTACTTC.